Below, one T cell receptor beta chain is given with its context. Its antigen remains unknown. The data stem from a study of cytomegalovirus exposure and HLA in healthy donors. General study results and limits: Further analysis was carried out later, and it showed several of the most significant clusters appearing linked to common viral pathogens. A missense variant in DCLRE1C was later tied to TCR beta V- and J-gene trimming. Per a later analysis, HLA-associated TCR beta chains showed more clonal expansion than other, equally common TCR beta chains. Rarity marked most TCR sequences, yet some public TCRs occurred in many donors.

A multiplex PCR was run with 60 Vbeta primers and 13 Jbeta primers. Some clones are missing from TCRdb's copy, which holds only in-frame ones; the method was immunoSEQ multiplex PCR. The sample contains roughly 200,000 clones, 80% of which appear only once. CDR1 and CDR2 from the germline V gene are SGDLS and YYNGEE. CDR3 size: 15 residues. Germline trimming cut 3 bases from V and 5 bases from J; bases unmatched to any gene: 9. Source material: PBMCs. The receptor's source is a middle-aged man in good health and CMV-seronegative. The V call is TRBV9, the J call TRBJ2-5; 8 positions match TRBD1. CDR3 sequence (DNA): TGTGCCAGCAGCGCAGGACAGGGTTCGATCGAGACCCAGTACTTC. It encodes CASSAGQGSIETQYF.